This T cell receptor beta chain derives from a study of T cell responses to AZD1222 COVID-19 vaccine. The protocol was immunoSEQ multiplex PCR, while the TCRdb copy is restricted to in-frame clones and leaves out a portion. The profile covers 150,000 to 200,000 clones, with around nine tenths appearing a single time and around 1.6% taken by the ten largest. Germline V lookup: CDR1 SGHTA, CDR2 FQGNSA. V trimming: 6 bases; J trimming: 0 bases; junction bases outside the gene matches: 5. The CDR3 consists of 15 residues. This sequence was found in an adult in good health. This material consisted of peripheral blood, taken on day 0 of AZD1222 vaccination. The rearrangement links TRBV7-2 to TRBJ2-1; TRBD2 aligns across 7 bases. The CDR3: CASRRERSSYNEQFF. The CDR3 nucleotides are TGTGCCAGCAGGCGGGAGAGGAGCTCCTACAATGAGCAGTTCTTC.